These 27 T cell receptor beta chains were sequenced from one sample in a study of human T cells and chemical hapten exposure. Via MiXCR, TCRdb re-called the RACE reads, giving one row per CDR3 protein. The repertoire includes about 380,000 distinct CDR3 sequences, around 5% of them detected once, and approximately 2.3% sits in the top ten. As to time point: patch test 1, 2 weeks after DPC sensitization. Treatment reported: therapeutic diphenylcyclopropenone sensitization with weekly scalp DPC. The sequences come from whole blood, collected in connection with sensitization to the hapten diphenylcyclopropenone (DPC). These receptors came from a woman aged 45-65 years with alopecia areata. Some clones in this sample may be carry-over from other donors' samples.

This clonotype appeared a few times. The rearrangement joins TRBV12-3 or TRBV12-4 to TRBJ2-7; D is perhaps TRBD1 or TRBD2 (6 bases each). V was pared by 4 bases and J by 0 bases, with 13 bases between. This CDR3 region has 15 residues. CDR3 amino acids: CASSYAGTSSYEQYF. CDR3 sequence (DNA): TGTGCCAGCAGTTACGCGGGGACAAGCTCCTACGAGCAGTACTTC.

In this sample, this clonotype turned up many times. CDR3 sequence: CASSIGQGNEQFF. The CDR3 DNA reads as TGTGCCAGCAGCATAGGACAGGGCAATGAGCAGTTCTTC. The chain couples TRBV2 to TRBJ2-1; 8 nucleotides line up with TRBD1. The V and J ends lost 6 bases and 6 bases, in that order; junction bases with no gene match: 4. Germline assignment: CDR1 SNHLY and CDR2 FYNNEI. This CDR3 region has 13 residues. Variable domain in full (rest from reference TRBV2 and TRBJ2-1): EPEVTQTPSHQVTQMGQEVILRCVPISNHLYFYWYRQILGQKVEFLVSFYNNEISEKSEIFDDQFSVERPDGSNFTLKIRSTKLEDSAMYFCASSIGQGNEQFFGPGTRLTVL.

The chain employs TRBV25-1 and TRBJ2-1; TRBD2 is a possible D gene (5 bases). This CDR3 has 15 amino acids. The germline V gene has CDR1 MGHDK and CDR2 SYGVNS. V dropped 0 bases and J dropped 5 bases, with 11 bases sitting between them. CDR3 in DNA: TGTGCCAGCAGTGAATACCGGGGTTTGGACAATGAGCAGTTCTTC. It codes for CASSEYRGLDNEQFF. Combining the CDR3 with reference TRBV25-1 and TRBJ2-1 gives the whole variable domain EADIYQTPRYLVIGTGKKITLECSQTMGHDKMYWYQQDPGMELHLIHYSYGVNSTEKGDLSSESTVSRIRTEHFPLTLESARPSHTSQYLCASSEYRGLDNEQFFGPGTRLTVL.

The table lists this clonotype with many counts. This chain joins TRBV11-2 and TRBJ2-3; 9 bases are a match to TRBD2. The junction had 7 bases not matched to a gene; V was cut back by 0 bases and J by 6 bases. In germline, CDR1 is SGHAT, CDR2 FQNNGV. The CDR3 length is 16 residues. CDR3 bases: TGTGCCAGCAGCTTAGAGACTAGCGGTTGGCCGGATACGCAGTATTTT. Translation gives CASSLETSGWPDTQYF.

The V gene is TRBV28, the J gene TRBJ2-1; weak D call: TRBD2 (5 bases). Deletions cut 3 bases from V and 7 bases from J, with 16 bases between. There are 15 residues in the CDR3. Germline assignment: CDR1 MDHEN and CDR2 SYDVKM. CDR3 sequence (DNA): TGTGCCAGCAGTTTTCGAGAGGGCCTCCGAAATGAGCAGTTCTTC. It yields the protein CASSFREGLRNEQFF.

This clonotype came up a few times. This chain connects TRBV6-5 to TRBJ2-1; D is ambiguous. Germline V lookup: CDR1 MNHEY, CDR2 SVGAGI. CDR3 length: 14 amino acids. V was trimmed by 3 bases and J by 8 bases, leaving 14 bases between them. Here the CDR3 reads CASSYLGPRDEQFF. In nucleotides, the CDR3 is TGTGCCAGCAGTTATCTAGGGCCCCGGGATGAGCAGTTCTTC.

This clonotype was counted at least ten times. This chain joins TRBV20-1 and TRBJ1-5, with TRBD1 matching over 7 bases. Germline CDR1 is DFQATT and CDR2 is SNEGSKA (reference sequence). The CDR3 consists of 15 residues. Germline trimming cut 3 bases from V and 0 bases from J; bases unmatched to any gene: 5. CDR3 in amino acids: CSARGTVHSNQPQHF. The DNA of the CDR3 is TGCAGTGCTAGGGGGACAGTACATAGCAATCAGCCCCAGCATTTT.

A word on this clonotype: At one of its ends the junction is not consistent with the germline gene, which may arise from a read error. CDR3 DNA sequence: TGTGCCAGCAGTACAGGGGCCTCCTTAAGCTCCTATAATTCACCCCCCCACTTT. It specifies CASSTGASLSSYNSPPHF. V is TRBV28 and J is TRBJ1-6, with 7 bases identical to TRBD1. The CDR3 length is 18 residues. CDR1 MDHEN and CDR2 SYDVKM come from the germline V gene.

The sample holds many counts of this clonotype. The chain recombines TRBV7-2 with TRBJ1-5; weak D call: TRBD1 (6 bases). Trimming pared 0 bases from V and 7 bases from J, leaving 16 bases between. The CDR3 sequence is 16 residues long. The germline V gene encodes CDR1 SGHTA and CDR2 FQGNSA. Written as DNA, the CDR3 is TGTGCCAGCAGCTTAGCCGGGACACCCCGAGGGCAGCCCCAGCATTTT. This sequence encodes CASSLAGTPRGQPQHF. The full variable domain, rest sourced from reference TRBV7-2 and TRBJ1-5, is GAGVSQSPSNKVTEKGKDVELRCDPISGHTALYWYRQSLGQGLEFLIYFQGNSAPDKSGLPSDRFSAERTGGSVSTLTIQRTQQEDSAVYLCASSLAGTPRGQPQHFGDGTRLSIL.

In this sample, this clonotype turned up many times. This sequence joins TRBV28 and TRBJ2-1; 8 bases fit TRBD2. The J segment lost 8 bases and the V segment lost 3 bases, leaving 15 bases of the junction unmatched. Germline V gene lookup returns CDR1 MDHEN and CDR2 SYDVKM. The CDR3 is 17 amino acids. The CDR3 reads CASSLGQAGAFRDEQFF. The CDR3 nucleotides are TGTGCCAGCAGTTTGGGGCAAGCGGGAGCCTTTAGGGATGAGCAGTTCTTC.

This clonotype turned up a few times. This chain joins TRBV29-1 and TRBJ1-1; no clear D. The CDR3 extends over 10 amino acids. Germline V gene data show CDR1 as SQVTM and CDR2 as ANQGSEA. Trimming took 6 bases from V and 5 from J, leaving 7 bases between them. The CDR3 spells CSVKGTEAFF. In DNA form, the CDR3 reads TGCAGCGTCAAAGGGACTGAAGCTTTCTTT.

J is TRBJ2-3 and V is TRBV9; D is perhaps TRBD2 (5 bases). Germline lookup yields CDR1 SGDLS and CDR2 YYNGEE. Between the trimmed V and J ends, which lost 3 bases and 5 bases, there was a span of 19 bases. This CDR3 contains 16 residues. The CDR3: CASSGLLGEAGDTQYF. CDR3 DNA: TGTGCCAGCAGCGGCTTGCTGGGCGAGGCGGGAGATACGCAGTATTTT. Full variable domain (outside the CDR3, taken from reference TRBV9 and TRBJ2-3): DSGVTQTPKHLITATGQRVTLRCSPRSGDLSVYWYQQSLDQGLQFLIQYYNGEERAKGNILERFSAQQFPDLHSELNLSSLELGDSALYFCASSGLLGEAGDTQYFGPGTRLTVL.

This clonotype has ten or more counts. The gene calls are TRBV21-1 and TRBJ2-2; the table calls TRBD2, which could not be checked here. TRBV21-1 is flagged as a pseudogene. The CDR3 loop spans 12 amino acids. As DNA, the CDR3 is TGTGCCAGCAGCACGGGACTCGGGGAGCTGTTTTTT. Residues: CASSTGLGELFF.

This clonotype was counted ten times or more. This CDR3 reads CASSLGPPQRGGDTNEQFF. Written as DNA, the CDR3 is TGTGCCAGCAGTTTAGGCCCACCCCAGCGGGGAGGGGACACTAATGAGCAGTTCTTC. The V gene is TRBV28, the J gene TRBJ2-1; the D gene is possibly TRBD2 (7 bases). V was pared by 2 bases and J by 7 bases, with 27 bases between. The CDR3 contains 19 residues. Germline CDR1 reads MDHEN; CDR2 reads SYDVKM.

This clonotype was detected a few times. This chain links TRBV12-3 or TRBV12-4 with TRBJ2-2; perhaps TRBD2 as D (5 bases). This CDR3 contains 14 residues. Trimming shortened V by 3 bases and J by 2 bases, and 7 bases separated the two germline ends. The CDR3 loop is CASSFGDNTGELFF. In DNA form, the CDR3 reads TGTGCCAGCAGTTTCGGGGATAACACCGGGGAGCTGTTTTTT.

This clonotype was seen repeatedly, ten times or more. The V call is TRBV28, the J call TRBJ2-5; possibly TRBD1 for D (6 bases). This CDR3 contains 13 residues. The V and J ends lost 2 bases and 5 bases respectively, with 9 bases between them. Germline-derived CDR1 and CDR2 are MDHEN and SYDVKM. The CDR3: CASSLPGDETQYF. The CDR3 nucleotides read TGTGCCAGCAGTTTACCAGGGGATGAGACCCAGTACTTC.

This chain links TRBV11-2 with TRBJ2-7, with 8 bases matching TRBD2. CDR1 is SGHAT, CDR2 FQNNGV, per germline. The CDR3 length is 17 residues. V was pared by 0 bases and J by 4 bases, with 11 bases of the junction left unmatched. The CDR3 reads CASSLDAESGRSYEQYF. The CDR3 region has the DNA TGTGCCAGCAGCTTAGATGCAGAAAGCGGGAGATCTTACGAGCAGTACTTC.

This clonotype occurred a few times. This chain joins TRBV27 and TRBJ2-5; D gene uncertain. Trimming took 6 bases from V and 5 from J, leaving 19 bases between them. Germline V gene lookup returns CDR1 MNHEY and CDR2 SMNVEV (reference sequence). The length of the CDR3 is 15 residues. CDR3 residues: CASREWTGVIETQYF. Here the CDR3 DNA reads TGTGCCAGCAGGGAGTGGACGGGCGTAATTGAGACCCAGTACTTC.

The chain employs TRBV14 and TRBJ1-4; D possibly corresponds to TRBD1 (5 bases). The CDR3 runs 13 residues. The ends were cut back, 4 bases at V and 8 bases at J, with 11 bases in the middle. The V gene's germline CDR1 is SGHDN and CDR2 FVKESK. DNA of the CDR3: TGTGCCAGCAGCCGCGGGGCGCGCGAAAAACTGTTTTTT. Residues: CASSRGAREKLFF. The full variable domain, its missing parts supplied by reference TRBV14 and TRBJ1-4, is EAGVTQFPSHSVIEKGQTVTLRCDPISGHDNLYWYRRVMGKEIKFLLHFVKESKQDESGMPNNRFLAERTGGTYSTLKVQPAELEDSGVYFCASSRGAREKLFFGSGTQLSVL.

This clonotype was observed a few times. The chain has TRBV3-1 and TRBJ1-2, with TRBD1 identical over 7 bases. The CDR3 consists of 17 residues. Germline trimming cut 3 bases from V and 7 bases from J; bases unmatched to any gene: 17. The germline gives CDR1 LGHDT, CDR2 YNNKEL (reference sequence). The CDR3 bases are TGTGCCAGCAGCCACCTGCCCGGACAGGCCTTATTCCTTGGCTACACCTTC. Protein sequence: CASSHLPGQALFLGYTF.

The chain links TRBV28 to TRBJ2-5; D call uncertain. This CDR3 has 14 residues. The V gene lost 8 bases and the J gene lost 0 bases, with 13 bases spanning the gap. Germline CDR1 reads MDHEN; CDR2 reads SYDVKM. CDR3 coding DNA: TGTGCCAGCTCGTCACGGCAGAACCAAGAGACCCAGTACTTC. Translation gives CASSSRQNQETQYF.

This clonotype has a count of ten or more. The V call is TRBV11-2, the J call TRBJ1-5; D gene unclear. V shed 5 bases and J shed 9 bases, with 11 bases lying between them. Germline V CDR1 and CDR2: SGHAT, FQNNGV. CDR3 length equals 12 residues. CDR3 in DNA: TGTGCCAGCAGCCTCGGTGGGCCGCCCCAGCATTTT. Translated: CASSLGGPPQHF.

This clonotype has ten or more counts. The chain uses TRBV5-1 and TRBJ1-1; 8 bases match TRBD1. This CDR3 has 13 amino acids. Germline V gene data show CDR1 as SGHRS and CDR2 as YFSETQ. The V gene end was trimmed by 0 bases and the J gene end by 8 bases; junction bases not matched to a gene: 3. The CDR3 sequence: CASSLEGTGEAFF. CDR3 DNA: TGCGCCAGCAGCTTGGAAGGGACAGGAGAAGCTTTCTTT.

The chain recombines TRBV6-2 or TRBV6-3 with TRBJ2-7; 7 bases agree with TRBD1. The CDR3 covers 14 residues. Germline V gene lookup returns CDR1 MNHEY and CDR2 SVGEGT. The V segment lost 5 bases and the J segment 2 bases; nucleotides outside the gene matches: 6. The CDR3 sequence: CASSPPTGTYEQYF. The CDR3 nucleotides are TGTGCCAGCAGTCCCCCGACAGGGACCTACGAGCAGTACTTC.

This clonotype was observed a few times. CDR3 bases: TGTGCCAGCAGCTTGCACAGCGGGGCTCCCCAGAGGGAGCAGTACTTC. Translation gives CASSLHSGAPQREQYF. V gene TRBV5-6 combines with J gene TRBJ2-7, with 7 bases matching TRBD2. The ends lost 1 base at V and 7 bases at J; junction bases unmatched: 14. Looked up from germline, CDR1 is SGHDT and CDR2 is YYEEEE. This CDR3 has 16 residues. Looking up the rest from reference TRBV5-6 and TRBJ2-7 gives the full variable domain: DAGVTQSPTHLIKTRGQQVTLRCSPKSGHDTVSWYQQALGQGPQFIFQYYEEEERQRGNFPDRFSGHQFPNYSSELNVNALLLGDSALYLCASSLHSGAPQREQYFGPGTRLTVT.

This clonotype was counted many times. The chain carries TRBV7-8 and TRBJ2-1; D ambiguous. Trimming pared 1 base from V and 2 bases from J, leaving 6 bases between. The CDR3 spans 14 residues. In germline, CDR1 is SGHVS, CDR2 FQNEAQ. The CDR3: CASSLDPPYNEQFF. The DNA of the CDR3 is TGTGCCAGCAGCTTAGATCCACCCTACAATGAGCAGTTCTTC.

This clonotype was counted ten times or more. V is TRBV12-3 or TRBV12-4 and J is TRBJ1-5; weak D call: TRBD1 (5 bases). V was shortened by 1 base and J by 3 bases, with 13 bases between the two germline ends. The length of the CDR3 is 16 residues. CDR3 bases: TGTGCCAGCAGTTTAGGACGGAGGGGTTACAATCAGCCCCAGCATTTT. This translates into CASSLGRRGYNQPQHF.